These T cell receptor beta chains were read from a single sample in a study of neoadjuvant anti-PD-1 for oral cavity cancer. Assay used: immunoSEQ multiplex PCR; TCRdb lists only in-frame clones, some missing. The repertoire consists of fewer than 15,000 clones, with about four fifths occurring once and the leading ten covering around 2.8%. This specimen was PBMCs, taken after nivolumab (anti-PD-1) treatment. These receptors originate from a person aged 35-80 years with oral cavity squamous cell carcinoma. Both conserved end residues are part of each CDR3. Each record gives: D gene, J gene, clone size, V gene, CDR3 protein, CDR3 DNA. A D gene is named only where the DNA matches it firmly. Where a row states a size, it is once, few, many or the class of an expanded clone; other rows omit it.

-	TRBJ2-7	once	TRBV29-1	CSVEEASRGEQYF	TGCAGCGTTGAAGAAGCTAGTCGGGGCGAGCAGTACTTC
-	TRBJ2-3	-	TRBV6-6	CASSYSGPTPDTQYF	TGTGCCAGCAGTTACTCCGGTCCCACCCCAGATACGCAGTATTTT
-	TRBJ2-3	-	TRBV6-1	CASSVTTEPDTQYF	TGTGCCAGCAGTGTGACGACAGAACCAGATACGCAGTATTTT
TRBD1	TRBJ1-1	-	TRBV9	CASSAGQQNTEAFF	TGTGCCAGCAGCGCGGGACAGCAGAACACTGAAGCTTTCTTT
-	TRBJ1-3	-	TRBV19	CASSIMGNGNTIYF	TGTGCCAGTAGTATTATGGGTAATGGAAACACCATATATTTT
-	TRBJ2-3	-	TRBV27	CASRAWKGDTQYF	TGTGCCAGCAGGGCCTGGAAGGGTGATACGCAGTATTTT
-	TRBJ2-1	-	TRBV5-1	CASSRRELLGDEQFF	TGCGCCAGCAGCCGCCGAGAACTTCTCGGGGATGAGCAGTTCTTC
TRBD1	TRBJ2-7	-	TRBV5-1	CASSSTGQGWLYEQYF	TGCGCCAGCAGCTCAACCGGACAGGGGTGGCTCTACGAGCAGTACTTC
-	TRBJ2-5	once	TRBV2	CASSPSRGGARIETQYF	TGTGCCAGCAGCCCTTCTAGAGGAGGGGCAAGGATAGAGACCCAGTACTTC
TRBD2	TRBJ2-1	-	TRBV6-4	CASSVLAGVGEQFF	TGTGCCAGCAGTGTGCTAGCGGGAGTGGGTGAGCAGTTCTTC
TRBD2	TRBJ2-5	few	TRBV5-1	CASSPGTSGIETQYF	TGCGCCAGCAGTCCCGGGACTAGCGGGATTGAGACCCAGTACTTC
TRBD2	TRBJ2-3	-	TRBV19	CASSLTSGTTDTQYF	TGTGCCAGTAGCCTGACTAGCGGGACCACAGATACGCAGTATTTT
TRBD2	TRBJ2-1	-	TRBV19	CASSFTSGTYNEQFF	TGTGCCAGTAGTTTTACTAGCGGGACCTACAATGAGCAGTTCTTC
-	TRBJ1-1	few	TRBV10-3	CAIRLEENTEAFF	TGTGCCATCAGATTGGAGGAGAACACTGAAGCTTTCTTT
TRBD1	TRBJ2-7	few	TRBV23-1	CARYRQGAYEQYF	TGCGCCAGATATAGACAGGGGGCCTACGAGCAGTACTTC